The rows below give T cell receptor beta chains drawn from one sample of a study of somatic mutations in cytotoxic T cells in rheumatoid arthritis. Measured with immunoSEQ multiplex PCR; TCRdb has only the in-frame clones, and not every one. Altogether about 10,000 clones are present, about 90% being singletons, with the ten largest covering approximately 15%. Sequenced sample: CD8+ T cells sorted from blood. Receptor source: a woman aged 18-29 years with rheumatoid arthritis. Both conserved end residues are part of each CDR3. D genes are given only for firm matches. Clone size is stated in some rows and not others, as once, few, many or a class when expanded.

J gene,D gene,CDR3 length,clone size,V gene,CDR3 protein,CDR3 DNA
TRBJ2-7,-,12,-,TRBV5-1,CASKTGSGEQYF,TGCGCCAGCAAGACCGGGAGTGGCGAGCAGTACTTC
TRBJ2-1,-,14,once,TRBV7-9,CASSSGLELGEQFF,TGTGCCAGCAGCTCGGGACTCGAACTGGGGGAGCAGTTCTTC
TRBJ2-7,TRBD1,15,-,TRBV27,CASSWDRGAYYEQYF,TGTGCCAGCAGTTGGGACAGGGGCGCCTACTACGAGCAGTACTTC
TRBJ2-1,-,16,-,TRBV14,CASSQETGEEHNEQFF,TGTGCCAGCAGCCAAGAAACGGGGGAGGAACACAATGAGCAGTTCTTC
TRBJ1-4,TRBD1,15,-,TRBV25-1,CASSGRQGFSEKLFF,TGTGCCAGCAGTGGAAGACAGGGATTTTCTGAAAAACTGTTTTTT
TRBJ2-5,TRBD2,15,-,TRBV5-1,CASSWSREGQETQYF,TGCGCCAGCAGCTGGTCGCGGGAGGGCCAAGAGACCCAGTACTTC
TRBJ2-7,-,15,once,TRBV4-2,CASSQADTSRYEQYF,TGTGCCAGCAGCCAAGCCGACACCTCGCGTTACGAGCAGTACTTC
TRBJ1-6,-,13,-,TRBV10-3,CAIGGPGGSPLHF,TGTGCCATCGGGGGACCGGGGGGCTCACCCCTCCACTTT
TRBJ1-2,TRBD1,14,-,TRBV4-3,CASSPGTGPYGYTF,TGCGCCAGCAGCCCCGGGACAGGGCCTTATGGCTACACCTTC
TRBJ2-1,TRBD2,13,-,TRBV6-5,CVTGLAGYNEQFF,TGTGTCACAGGTCTAGCGGGTTACAATGAGCAGTTCTTC
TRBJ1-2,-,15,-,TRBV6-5,CASSYSRGLNYGYTF,TGTGCCAGCAGTTACTCAAGGGGCCTTAACTATGGCTACACCTTC
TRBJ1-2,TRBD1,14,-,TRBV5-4,CASSSNRGWDGYTF,TGTGCCAGCAGCTCCAACAGGGGATGGGATGGCTACACCTTC
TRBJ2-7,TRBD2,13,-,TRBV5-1,CASSVTRGDEQYF,TGCGCCAGCAGCGTCACCCGGGGGGACGAGCAGTACTTC
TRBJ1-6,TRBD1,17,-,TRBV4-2,CASSQPRGGGGDSPLHF,TGTGCCAGCAGCCAACCCAGAGGGGGCGGAGGGGATTCACCCCTCCACTTT
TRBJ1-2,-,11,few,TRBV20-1,CSARPGNGYTF,TGCAGTGCTAGACCCGGGAATGGCTACACCTTC
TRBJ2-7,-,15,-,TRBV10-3,CASLRLQGNDHEQYF,TGTGCCTCGCTTCGCCTACAGGGTAATGACCACGAGCAGTACTTC
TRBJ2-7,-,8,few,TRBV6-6,CAAGEQYF,TGTGCCGCGGGGGAGCAGTACTTC
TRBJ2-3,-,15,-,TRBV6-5,CASSYSPGFKDTQYF,TGTGCCAGCAGTTACTCTCCCGGGTTCAAGGATACGCAGTATTTT
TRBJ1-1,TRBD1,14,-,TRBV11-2,CASTGRQGAPEAFF,TGTGCCAGCACCGGCCGACAGGGCGCCCCTGAAGCTTTCTTT
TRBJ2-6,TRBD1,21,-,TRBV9,CASSVPDRGSGFYSGANVLTF,TGTGCCAGCAGCGTCCCGGACAGGGGATCGGGTTTCTACTCTGGGGCCAACGTCCTGACTTTC
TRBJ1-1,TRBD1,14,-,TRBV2,CASRTGVMNTEAFF,TGTGCCAGCAGGACAGGGGTAATGAACACTGAAGCTTTCTTT
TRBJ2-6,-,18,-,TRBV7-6,CASSSKKTGRSRANVLTF,TGTGCCAGCAGCTCTAAGAAAACAGGGCGTAGCAGGGCCAACGTCCTGACTTTC